The rows below give T cell receptor beta chains drawn from one sample of a study of identical twins. TCRdb itself ran the 5' RACE reads through MiXCR, one entry per CDR3 protein. This table has a few hundred thousand distinct CDR3 sequences, 7.5% to 10% appearing once. These data also formed part of another study, on yellow fever vaccine responses in identical twins.

The sequenced material came from PBMCs. Receptors were obtained from a woman under 30 in good health. The CDR3 runs from the conserved cysteine through the conserved F or W.

v_gene	j_gene	CDR3aa
TRBV6-1	TRBJ2-2	CASRRDGELFF
TRBV20-1	TRBJ2-7	CSACEFPDPYEQYF
TRBV5-1	TRBJ2-5	CASSSQGGTLETQYF
TRBV11-3	TRBJ2-3	CASSSGGVQAGQNTQYF
TRBV20-1	TRBJ2-3	CSAPLGDAYSDTQYF
TRBV3-1	TRBJ2-1	CASSFWDKNGYNEQFF
TRBV3-1	TRBJ1-1	CASSQVQGIGNTEAFF
TRBV10-3	TRBJ2-1	CAISESPHQDTSYNEQFF
TRBV6-5	TRBJ2-1	CASSWRPGLAEEQFF
TRBV12-3/TRBV12-4	TRBJ2-2	CASSLQGGVIGELFF
TRBV12-3/TRBV12-4	TRBJ2-3	CASSLDGGEGDTQYF
TRBV11-2	TRBJ2-7	CASSQGSQGYSYEQYF
TRBV12-3/TRBV12-4	TRBJ2-2	CASSPLRDRGHSGELFF
TRBV25-1	TRBJ2-3	CASSDSFGASGGTSTDTQYF
TRBV20-1	TRBJ2-7	CSASYLRAGGLFEQYF
TRBV27	TRBJ2-1	CATSPTSGTRNSWINNEQFF
TRBV12-3/TRBV12-4	TRBJ2-5	CACSLMAPGLAGGETQYF
TRBV15	TRBJ2-1	CATSRGLTSAHNEQFF
TRBV3-1	TRBJ2-7	CASSQVLEVDSYEQYF
TRBV5-6	TRBJ2-5	CASSLVGRGREETQYF
TRBV4-2	TRBJ2-3	CASSQVGLSGDTQYF
TRBV12-3/TRBV12-4	TRBJ2-3	CASSPGTSGLSGTDTQYF
TRBV2	TRBJ2-3	CASRTPTSGGTDTQYF
TRBV12-3/TRBV12-4	TRBJ2-3	CASSPPRGASTDTQYF
TRBV27	TRBJ2-7	CASSYHRSYEQYF
TRBV15	TRBJ2-5	CATSRGVIMAQETQYF
TRBV5-4	TRBJ2-2	CASSQDRFSTGELFF